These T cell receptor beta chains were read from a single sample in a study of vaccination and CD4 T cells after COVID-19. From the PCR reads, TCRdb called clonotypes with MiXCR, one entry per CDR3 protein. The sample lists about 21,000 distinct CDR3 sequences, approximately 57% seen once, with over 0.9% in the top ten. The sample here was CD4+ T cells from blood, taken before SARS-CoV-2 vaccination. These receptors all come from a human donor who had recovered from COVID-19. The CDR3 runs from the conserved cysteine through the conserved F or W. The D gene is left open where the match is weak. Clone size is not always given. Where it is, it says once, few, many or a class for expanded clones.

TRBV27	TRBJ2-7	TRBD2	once	CASSLNGGALTEQYF	TGTGCCAGCAGTTTAAACGGGGGGGCGCTTACCGAGCAGTACTTC
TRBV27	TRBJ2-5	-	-	CASSIGAGWGETQYF	TGTGCCAGCAGTATTGGAGCGGGTTGGGGGGAGACCCAGTACTTC
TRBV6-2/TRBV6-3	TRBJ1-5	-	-	CASSYSNINQPQHF	TGTGCCAGCAGTTACTCAAACATCAATCAGCCCCAGCATTTT
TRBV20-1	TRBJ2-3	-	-	CSARNWASTDTQYF	TGCAGTGCTCGAAACTGGGCTAGCACAGATACGCAGTATTTT
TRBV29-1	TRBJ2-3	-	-	CSGGSFTDTQYF	TGCAGCGGAGGATCATTCACAGATACGCAGTATTTT
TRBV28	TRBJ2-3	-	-	CATRGGSTDTQYF	TGTGCCACCAGGGGGGGCAGCACAGATACGCAGTATTTT
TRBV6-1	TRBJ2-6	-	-	CASSRGTTLWSGANVLTF	TGTGCCAGCAGTCGGGGGACGACTCTTTGGTCTGGGGCCAACGTCCTGACTTTC
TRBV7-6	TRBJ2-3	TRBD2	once	CASSLLAGGSGLSDTQYF	TGTGCCAGCAGCTTACTAGCGGGAGGGTCGGGGTTATCAGATACGCAGTATTTT
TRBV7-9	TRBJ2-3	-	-	CASIPARDRASDF	TGTGCCAGCATCCCCGCCCGGGACCGAGCAAGTGATTTT
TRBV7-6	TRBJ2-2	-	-	CASSLGNTGELFF	TGTGCCAGCAGCTTGGGGAACACCGGGGAGCTGTTTTTT
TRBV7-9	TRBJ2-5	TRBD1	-	CASSFRTGRETQYF	TGTGCCAGCAGCTTCCGGACAGGGCGAGAGACCCAGTACTTC
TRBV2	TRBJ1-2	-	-	CARTATRQEENYGYTF	TGTGCCAGGACGGCGACCCGACAGGAAGAGAACTATGGCTACACCTTC
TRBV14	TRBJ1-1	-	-	CASSQQRNTEAFF	TGTGCCAGCAGCCAACAGAGGAACACTGAAGCTTTCTTT
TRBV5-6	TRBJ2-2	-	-	CASSLQGVGELFF	TGTGCCAGCAGCTTGCAGGGCGTCGGGGAGCTGTTTTTT
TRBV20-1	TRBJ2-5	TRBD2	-	CSASASGTFETQYF	TGCAGTGCTAGTGCTAGCGGGACTTTCGAGACCCAGTACTTC
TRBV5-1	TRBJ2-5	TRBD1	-	CASSSTGEETQYF	TGCGCCAGCAGCTCGACAGGGGAAGAGACCCAGTACTTC
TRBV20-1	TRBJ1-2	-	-	CSARDPFFGSHYGYTF	TGCAGTGCTAGAGATCCGTTTTTCGGGTCACACTATGGCTACACCTTC
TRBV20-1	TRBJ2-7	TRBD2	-	CSAESGSFDEQYF	TGCAGTGCCGAAAGCGGGAGTTTCGACGAGCAGTACTTC
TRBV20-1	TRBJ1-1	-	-	CSARASGGEAFF	TGCAGTGCTAGAGCCTCTGGGGGGGAAGCTTTCTTT
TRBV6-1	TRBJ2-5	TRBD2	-	CASRTGLAQETQYF	TGTGCCAGCAGGACGGGACTAGCACAAGAGACCCAGTACTTC
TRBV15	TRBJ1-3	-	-	CATSRDPPGGGNTIYF	TGTGCCACCAGCAGAGATCCTCCGGGGGGGGGAAACACCATATATTTT
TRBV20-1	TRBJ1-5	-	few	CSARGGAQQPQHF	TGCAGTGCCAGAGGCGGGGCCCAGCAGCCCCAGCATTTT
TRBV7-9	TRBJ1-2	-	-	CASSLARDGYTF	TGTGCCAGCAGCTTAGCCAGGGATGGCTACACCTTC
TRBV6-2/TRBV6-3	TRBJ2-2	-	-	CASSYGKGRDGTGTGELFF	TGTGCCAGCAGTTACGGGAAGGGCCGAGACGGGACGGGCACCGGGGAGCTGTTTTTT
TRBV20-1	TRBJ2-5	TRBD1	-	CSAPQNRGIQETQYF	TGCAGTGCTCCTCAAAACAGGGGGATCCAAGAGACCCAGTACTTC
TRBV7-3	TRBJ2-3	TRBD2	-	CASSLTSGYTDTQYF	TGTGCCAGCAGCTTGACTAGCGGTTACACAGATACGCAGTATTTT
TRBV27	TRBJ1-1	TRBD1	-	CASSIRQGRTEAFF	TGTGCCAGCAGTATCAGACAGGGGCGCACTGAAGCTTTCTTT
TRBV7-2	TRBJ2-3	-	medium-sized	CASSLTDTQYF	TGTGCCAGCAGCTTAACAGATACGCAGTATTTT
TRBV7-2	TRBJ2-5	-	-	CASSGGGWYQETQYF	TGTGCCAGCAGCGGAGGGGGCTGGTACCAAGAGACCCAGTACTTC
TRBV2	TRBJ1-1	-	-	CASSVEASGTEAFF	TGTGCCAGCAGTGTGGAGGCCTCGGGCACTGAAGCTTTCTTT
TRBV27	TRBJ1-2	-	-	CASSPSTGRANYGYTF	TGTGCCAGCAGTCCGTCGACAGGCCGAGCTAACTATGGCTACACCTTC
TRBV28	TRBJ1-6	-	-	CASSPALGPSYNSPLHF	TGTGCCAGCAGCCCAGCCCTAGGGCCGTCCTATAATTCACCCCTCCACTTT
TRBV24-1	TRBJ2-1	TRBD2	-	CATSGVAGEDWNEQFF	TGTGCCACCAGCGGGGTGGCGGGAGAGGATTGGAATGAGCAGTTCTTC
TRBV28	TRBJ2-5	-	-	CASSAGARFETQYF	TGTGCCAGCAGTGCTGGGGCGAGATTCGAGACCCAGTACTTC
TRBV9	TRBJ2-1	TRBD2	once	CASSQRTSGSHEQFF	TGTGCCAGCAGCCAAAGGACTAGCGGGAGCCATGAGCAGTTCTTC
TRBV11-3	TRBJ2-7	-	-	CASSLGGGSTYEQYF	TGTGCCAGCAGCTTAGGTGGGGGCTCCACCTACGAGCAGTACTTC
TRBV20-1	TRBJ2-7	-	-	CTCGGETPSEQYF	TGCACGTGCGGCGGGGAGACTCCGTCCGAGCAGTACTTC
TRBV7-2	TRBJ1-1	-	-	CASSLGPRGTEAFF	TGTGCCAGCAGCTTAGGTCCAAGAGGAACTGAAGCTTTCTTT
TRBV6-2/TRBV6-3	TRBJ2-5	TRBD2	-	CASRPLAGGETQYF	TGTGCCAGCAGGCCTCTAGCGGGAGGCGAGACCCAGTACTTC
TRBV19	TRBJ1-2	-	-	CASSIGLTRDGYTF	TGTGCCAGTAGTATAGGGCTCACGAGGGATGGCTACACCTTC
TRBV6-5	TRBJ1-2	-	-	CASSYSKSGGIYGYTF	TGTGCCAGCAGTTACTCGAAGTCTGGGGGCATATATGGCTACACCTTC
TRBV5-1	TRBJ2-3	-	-	CASSHTSIGTDTQYF	TGCGCCAGCAGCCATACTAGCATCGGGACAGATACGCAGTATTTT
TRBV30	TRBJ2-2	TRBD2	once	CAWSSGSGTGELFF	TGTGCCTGGAGTAGCGGGAGCGGAACCGGGGAGCTGTTTTTT
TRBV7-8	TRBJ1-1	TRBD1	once	CASSPPGTGGGTEAFF	TGTGCCAGCAGCCCCCCCGGGACAGGGGGTGGGACTGAAGCTTTCTTT
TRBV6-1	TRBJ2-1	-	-	CASSEVSSARNEQFF	TGTGCCAGCAGTGAAGTTTCTAGCGCCCGCAATGAGCAGTTCTTC
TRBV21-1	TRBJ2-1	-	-	CASSTLYNEQFF	TGTGCCAGCAGCACCCTTTACAATGAGCAGTTCTTC
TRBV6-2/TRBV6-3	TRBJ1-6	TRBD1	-	CASRRTGSGSPLHF	TGTGCCAGCAGGAGGACAGGCTCGGGATCACCCCTCCACTTT
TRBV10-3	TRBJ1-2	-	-	CAISGGGDVNYGYTF	TGTGCCATCAGTGGGGGAGGGGATGTAAACTATGGCTACACCTTC
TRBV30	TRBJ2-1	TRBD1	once	CAWSPGQRVYNEQFF	TGTGCCTGGAGCCCGGGACAGAGAGTGTACAATGAGCAGTTCTTC
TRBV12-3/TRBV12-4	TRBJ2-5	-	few	CASSLSPIGETQYF	TGTGCCAGCAGTTTATCTCCCATCGGAGAGACCCAGTACTTC
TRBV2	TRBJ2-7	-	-	CASKQSGLVYEQYF	TGTGCCAGCAAACAAAGCGGGCTGGTTTACGAGCAGTACTTC
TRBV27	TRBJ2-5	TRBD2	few	CASSKRERGTQYF	TGTGCCAGCTCTAAGCGGGAGAGAGGGACCCAGTACTTC
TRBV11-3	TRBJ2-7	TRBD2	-	CASSLTASGNYEQYF	TGTGCCAGCAGCTTAACGGCTAGCGGGAACTACGAGCAGTACTTC
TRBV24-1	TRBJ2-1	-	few	CATSDAGGSSYNEQFF	TGTGCCACCAGTGATGCCGGAGGGAGCTCCTACAATGAGCAGTTCTTC
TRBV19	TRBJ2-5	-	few	CASSRGGRETQYF	TGTGCCAGTAGTAGAGGGGGGCGAGAGACCCAGTACTTC
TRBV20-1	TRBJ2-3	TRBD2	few	CSAREAGGVDTQYF	TGCAGTGCTAGAGAGGCGGGAGGAGTAGATACGCAGTATTTT
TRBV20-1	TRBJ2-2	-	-	CSARLENTGELFF	TGCAGTGCTAGACTAGAGAACACCGGGGAGCTGTTTTTT
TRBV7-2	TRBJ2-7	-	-	CASSALTPYEQYF	TGTGCCAGCAGCGCTTTGACCCCCTACGAGCAGTACTTC
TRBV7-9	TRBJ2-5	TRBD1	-	CASSEGQGQETQYF	TGTGCCAGCAGCGAGGGACAGGGACAAGAGACCCAGTACTTC
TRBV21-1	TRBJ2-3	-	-	CASTPPARGEGTDTQYF	TGTGCCAGCACCCCGCCCGCCAGGGGGGAGGGCACAGATACGCAGTATTTT